Below, 8 T cell receptor beta chains from the same sample are listed, as sequenced in a study of Ad26.COV2.S vaccination and SARS-CoV-2 variants. Treatment defined: 19 received Ad26.COV2.S at low or high dose, single or two shots; roughly five received placebo; per-sample allocation not given. On day 63 after the first injection, vaccine and placebo recipients gave samples. TCRdb's copy holds only in-frame clones and misses some; the assay was immunoSEQ multiplex PCR. The table lists roughly 500,000 clones, 87% of them singletons. This specimen was peripheral blood, taken in a trial of Ad26.COV2.S vaccine versus placebo. The receptors here all came from a person aged 18-60 years who received the Ad26.COV2.S COVID-19 vaccine or a placebo.

The genes are TRBV28 and TRBJ1-4; D may be TRBD1 (6 bases). The CDR3 is 14 residues long. The germline V gene encodes CDR1 MDHEN and CDR2 SYDVKM. The V gene lost 6 bases and the J gene lost 5 bases, with 13 bases spanning the gap. CDR3 residues: CASRQDSVNEKLFF. As DNA, the CDR3 is TGTGCCAGCAGACAGGACAGCGTGAATGAAAAACTGTTTTTT.

This chain links TRBV11-3 with TRBJ2-7; TRBD1 aligns across 7 bases. Germline V lookup: CDR1 SGHNT, CDR2 YENEEA. This CDR3 region has 15 residues. V trimming: 3 bases; J trimming: 5 bases; junction bases outside the gene matches: 10. The CDR3 region is CASSLGDSLRDEQYF. CDR3 bases: TGTGCCAGCAGCTTGGGGGACAGCCTTAGGGACGAGCAGTACTTC.

CDR3 nucleotide sequence: TGTGCCAGCAGCCAGTTCAACGGCGAGCAGTACTTC. The encoded protein is CASSQFNGEQYF. The chain carries TRBV3-1 (or the pseudogene TRBV3-2) and TRBJ2-7, with D unclear. Per germline, CDR1 LGHDT and CDR2 YNNKEL (reference sequence). The CDR3 covers 12 residues. Between the trimmed V and J ends, which lost 3 bases and 6 bases, there was a span of 9 bases.

V usage is TRBV7-9 and J usage is TRBJ2-1; D is ambiguous. Germline CDR1 and CDR2: SEHNR and FQNEAQ (reference sequence). The ends were cut back, 0 bases at V and 15 bases at J, with 18 bases in the middle. This CDR3 comprises 14 residues. CDR3 in DNA: TGTGCCAGCAGCTTAGCGCTAGTTCGGACCTCCCCGTTCTTC. This translates into CASSLALVRTSPFF.

V and J are TRBV27 and TRBJ1-4; TRBD1 might be the D (5 bases). The CDR3 is 16 amino acids. From germline, CDR1 is MNHEY and CDR2 SMNVEV (reference sequence). V shed 2 bases and J shed 8 bases, with 18 bases lying between them. The CDR3 nucleotides read TGTGCCAGCAGTTTAACAGGTCGCAGGGCAAGGGAAAAACTGTTTTTT. Translation gives CASSLTGRRAREKLFF.

The V gene is TRBV14, the J gene TRBJ1-2; unclear D gene. Trimming took 4 bases from V and 8 from J, leaving 14 bases between them. Germline-derived CDR1 and CDR2 are SGHDN and FVKESK. The CDR3 runs to 13 residues. DNA of the CDR3: TGTGCCAGCAGCCCGACAACTGTGGGCGGCTACACCTTC. Protein: CASSPTTVGGYTF. Full variable domain (remainder filled in from reference TRBV14 and TRBJ1-2): EAGVTQFPSHSVIEKGQTVTLRCDPISGHDNLYWYRRVMGKEIKFLLHFVKESKQDESGMPNNRFLAERTGGTYSTLKVQPAELEDSGVYFCASSPTTVGGYTFGSGTRLTVV.

The V and J genes are TRBV30 and TRBJ1-6; D gene ambiguous. Germline values: CDR1 GTSNPN, CDR2 SVGIG (reference sequence). The germline V and J ends were trimmed by 5 bases and 7 bases, with 12 bases remaining between them. The CDR3 covers 13 residues. The CDR3 coding sequence is TGTGCCTGGGGCATAGCGGACAATTCACCCCTCCACTTT. Amino acid sequence: CAWGIADNSPLHF.

The chain couples TRBV19 to TRBJ1-1; the D gene is possibly TRBD1 (5 bases). Trimming left V 5 bases short and J 1 base short, with 14 bases between. Germline V gene data show CDR1 as LNHDA and CDR2 as SQIVND (reference sequence). CDR3 length: 15 amino acids. CDR3 in amino acids: CASSLGPVGNTEAFF. CDR3 DNA: TGTGCCAGTAGTCTGGGACCCGTTGGGAACACTGAAGCTTTCTTT.